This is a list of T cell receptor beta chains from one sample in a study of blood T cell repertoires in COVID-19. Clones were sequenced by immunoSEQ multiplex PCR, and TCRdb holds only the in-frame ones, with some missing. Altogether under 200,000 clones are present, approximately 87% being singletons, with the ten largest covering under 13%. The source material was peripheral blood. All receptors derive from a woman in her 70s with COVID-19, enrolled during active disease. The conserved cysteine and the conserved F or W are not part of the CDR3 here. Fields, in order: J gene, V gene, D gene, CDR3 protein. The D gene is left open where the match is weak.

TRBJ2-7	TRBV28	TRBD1	ASRRTGGGYEQY
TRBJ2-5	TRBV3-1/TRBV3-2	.	ASSQVQETQY
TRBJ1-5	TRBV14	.	ASSREAGGPQH
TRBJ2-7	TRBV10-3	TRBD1	ATSTSGTDYEQY
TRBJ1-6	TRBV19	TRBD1	ASSIGQGDSPLH
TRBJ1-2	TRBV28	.	ASSLYPKGYT
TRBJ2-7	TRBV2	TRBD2	AGTSGSYEQY
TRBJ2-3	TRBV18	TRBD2	ASSPGLAGGGTDTQY
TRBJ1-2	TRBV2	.	ASSHPSRGSGGYT
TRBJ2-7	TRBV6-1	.	ASSEGGWVSYEQY